There are a few counts of the clone carrying this T cell receptor (beta chain). The sample contains more than one DNA sequence encoding this CDR3. This specimen comes from a study of blood T cell repertoires in COVID-19. TCRdb's copy holds only in-frame clones and misses some; the assay was immunoSEQ multiplex PCR. The table lists hundreds of thousands of clones, roughly 80% of them singletons. J was trimmed by 4 bases and V by 5 bases; bases with no gene match: 4. CDR1 is SGHNT, CDR2 YENEEA, per germline. The CDR3 loop spans 13 amino acids. This sequence originates from a woman older than 75 with acute or convalescent COVID-19. Sequencing was done on a sample of peripheral blood. The chain has TRBV11-3 and TRBJ1-1, with 7 bases lining up with TRBD1. This CDR3 reads CASSPGGITEAFF. The CDR3 DNA reads as TGTGCCAGCAGCCCAGGGGGGATCACTGAAGCTTTCTTT.